This T cell receptor beta chain was found in a study of T cells in Graves' hyperthyroidism and ophthalmopathy. From RNA transcripts, TCR beta CDR3 regions were amplified. HTBI primers were employed in a first-round RT-PCR of the TCR CDR3. TCRdb processed the multiplex PCR reads anew with MiXCR; each CDR3 protein has one entry. This table holds nearly 250,000 distinct CDR3 sequences, about 17% found once. Thyroid ultrasound, orbital computed tomography, clinical symptoms, and serum thyroxine and TRAb underpinned diagnoses. This clonotype was recorded many times. The TCR originated in a woman under 30 with Graves' ophthalmopathy. Sequencing was done on a sample of blood.

The CDR3: CASSYLGGSSYEQYF. The DNA for the CDR3 is TGTGCCAGCAGTTACCTGGGAGGGAGCTCCTACGAGCAGTACTTC. The rearrangement joins TRBV6-2 or TRBV6-3 to TRBJ2-7, with 7 bases lining up with TRBD2. This CDR3 region has 15 residues. J was trimmed by 0 bases and V by 2 bases; bases with no gene match: 4. The V gene's germline CDR1 is MNHEY and CDR2 SVGEGT.